This T cell receptor (beta chain) was documented in a study of blood T cell repertoires in COVID-19. In the study overall: Researchers got acute and convalescent COVID-19 samples from the United States, Italy and Spain. Nucleic acid was either cDNA or gDNA, and it came from T cells, B-cell-depleted T cells, or PBMCs.

In the authors' methods: Amplification of reference gene primers was used by the study to estimate nucleated cell counts. TCRdb keeps only in-frame clones here, not all; method: immunoSEQ multiplex PCR. V, J and clone size were drawn from that table, and D and trimming were deduced from the DNA. The sample consists of about 29,000 clones, about three quarters of them appearing once. Germline lookup yields CDR1 SGHRS and CDR2 YFSETQ. The V segment lost 4 bases and the J segment 1 base; nucleotides outside the gene matches: 7. This CDR3 has 15 amino acids. The specimen was peripheral blood. The receptor's source is a woman aged 65 to 85 with active or convalescent COVID-19. The rearrangement uses TRBV5-1 and TRBJ2-5; 7 bases agree with TRBD2. CDR3 in DNA: TGCGCCAGCAGCCCTTGGGGGGGAGGCCAAGAGACCCAGTACTTC. It encodes CASSPWGGGQETQYF.